The rows below give T cell receptor beta chains drawn from one sample of a study of T-cell reconstitution after alpha-beta-depleted transplantation in children. MiXCR, run by TCRdb on the PCR reads, gives a single entry per CDR3 protein. The sample carries 200,000 to 300,000 distinct CDR3 sequences, around 12% recorded once. The specimen was PBMCs from the stem cell graft donor, collected from the stem cell graft. These receptors were taken from a human donor who donated a stem cell graft to a child with acute lymphoblastic leukemia. Both conserved end residues are part of each CDR3.

v_gene: TRBV5-4
len: 15
j_gene: TRBJ2-7
CDR3aa: CASSYGTGPSYEQYF

v_gene: TRBV4-3
len: 17
j_gene: TRBJ2-1
CDR3aa: CASSQSGTDYSYNEQFF

v_gene: TRBV27
len: 15
j_gene: TRBJ1-5
CDR3aa: CASSFAPSSNQPQHF

v_gene: TRBV5-1
len: 15
j_gene: TRBJ1-1
CDR3aa: CASSLAGGLATEAFF

v_gene: TRBV12-3/TRBV12-4
len: 17
j_gene: TRBJ2-1
CDR3aa: CASSLVGTPSSYNEQFF

v_gene: TRBV19
len: 15
j_gene: TRBJ1-2
CDR3aa: CASSIEGRRTYGYTF

v_gene: TRBV9
len: 15
j_gene: TRBJ1-2
CDR3aa: CASSVADRASYGYTF

v_gene: TRBV6-2/TRBV6-3
len: 13
j_gene: TRBJ1-2
CDR3aa: CASSRTENYGYTF

v_gene: TRBV10-3
len: 16
j_gene: TRBJ1-6
CDR3aa: CAIGERGETPNSPLHF

v_gene: TRBV28
len: 15
j_gene: TRBJ1-2
CDR3aa: CASSPMDRVDQGYTF

v_gene: TRBV10-3
len: 17
j_gene: TRBJ2-2
CDR3aa: CAISEPADTANTGELFF

v_gene: TRBV7-9
len: 14
j_gene: TRBJ2-7
CDR3aa: CASSFRQGGYEQYF

v_gene: TRBV20-1
len: 15
j_gene: TRBJ2-5
CDR3aa: CSARSSTSGKETQYF

v_gene: TRBV27
len: 16
j_gene: TRBJ2-5
CDR3aa: CASSTRLAGLQETQYF

v_gene: TRBV12-3/TRBV12-4
len: 11
j_gene: TRBJ2-7
CDR3aa: CASTASYEQYF

v_gene: TRBV5-1
len: 14
j_gene: TRBJ2-3
CDR3aa: CASRVSGSTDTQYF

v_gene: TRBV6-4
len: 15
j_gene: TRBJ2-1
CDR3aa: CASSLSGGAGNEQFF

v_gene: TRBV12-3/TRBV12-4
len: 14
j_gene: TRBJ2-2
CDR3aa: CASTQGAGTGELFF

v_gene: TRBV28
len: 12
j_gene: TRBJ2-7
CDR3aa: CASSLTGAEQYF

v_gene: TRBV6-5
len: 14
j_gene: TRBJ2-5
CDR3aa: CASSYAGGQETQYF

v_gene: TRBV5-1
len: 15
j_gene: TRBJ2-3
CDR3aa: CASSPYPGDTDTQYF

v_gene: TRBV27
len: 13
j_gene: TRBJ2-3
CDR3aa: CASSLYNPDTQYF

v_gene: TRBV9
len: 15
j_gene: TRBJ1-1
CDR3aa: CASSVVGTTNTEAFF

v_gene: TRBV30
len: 14
j_gene: TRBJ1-2
CDR3aa: CAWRWDRAGYGYTF

v_gene: TRBV29-1
len: 14
j_gene: TRBJ2-1
CDR3aa: CSVGTGRSYNEQFF

v_gene: TRBV11-2
len: 12
j_gene: TRBJ1-1
CDR3aa: CASSFPNTEAFF

v_gene: TRBV5-1
len: 14
j_gene: TRBJ1-1
CDR3aa: CASSLRTDGTEAFF

v_gene: TRBV6-2/TRBV6-3
len: 15
j_gene: TRBJ1-1
CDR3aa: CASSYSAGTRKKAFF

v_gene: TRBV29-1
len: 18
j_gene: TRBJ2-3
CDR3aa: CSAFESVRRGLITDTQYF

v_gene: TRBV20-1
len: 12
j_gene: TRBJ1-3
CDR3aa: CSASGARNTIYF

v_gene: TRBV5-1
len: 15
j_gene: TRBJ1-5
CDR3aa: CASSWGTGVNQPQHF

v_gene: TRBV5-4
len: 18
j_gene: TRBJ2-6
CDR3aa: CASSLPGGVSSGANVLTF

v_gene: TRBV5-1
len: 13
j_gene: TRBJ2-2
CDR3aa: CASSLGLTGELFF

v_gene: TRBV7-9
len: 15
j_gene: TRBJ2-5
CDR3aa: CASSSRLAGGETQYF

v_gene: TRBV14
len: 13
j_gene: TRBJ1-2
CDR3aa: CASSQEQFYGYTF

v_gene: TRBV7-9
len: 12
j_gene: TRBJ2-2
CDR3aa: CASSPWDGELFF

v_gene: TRBV5-5
len: 14
j_gene: TRBJ1-3
CDR3aa: CASSGRQGGNTIYF

v_gene: TRBV28
len: 14
j_gene: TRBJ2-2
CDR3aa: CASTGATYTGELFF

v_gene: TRBV20-1
len: 15
j_gene: TRBJ1-5
CDR3aa: CSARGGEYSNQPQHF

v_gene: TRBV9
len: 14
j_gene: TRBJ1-2
CDR3aa: CASSPDRVDYGYTF

v_gene: TRBV6-2/TRBV6-3
len: 15
j_gene: TRBJ2-3
CDR3aa: CASSSAQRRTDTQYF

v_gene: TRBV20-1
len: 13
j_gene: TRBJ1-5
CDR3aa: CSAKGQGNQPQHF

v_gene: TRBV11-1
len: 17
j_gene: TRBJ2-2
CDR3aa: CASSLQRHITRTGELFF

v_gene: TRBV28
len: 14
j_gene: TRBJ2-5
CDR3aa: CASSLTLYQETQYF

v_gene: TRBV6-1
len: 15
j_gene: TRBJ1-2
CDR3aa: CASTRTGTGYYGYTF

v_gene: TRBV7-2
len: 15
j_gene: TRBJ2-2
CDR3aa: CASSIRGGNTGELFF

v_gene: TRBV5-1
len: 15
j_gene: TRBJ1-4
CDR3aa: CASSRNRGNGEKLFF

v_gene: TRBV20-1
len: 14
j_gene: TRBJ2-5
CDR3aa: CSATDRGGSETQYF

v_gene: TRBV6-5
len: 17
j_gene: TRBJ2-1
CDR3aa: CASSYGLTSGSYNEQFF